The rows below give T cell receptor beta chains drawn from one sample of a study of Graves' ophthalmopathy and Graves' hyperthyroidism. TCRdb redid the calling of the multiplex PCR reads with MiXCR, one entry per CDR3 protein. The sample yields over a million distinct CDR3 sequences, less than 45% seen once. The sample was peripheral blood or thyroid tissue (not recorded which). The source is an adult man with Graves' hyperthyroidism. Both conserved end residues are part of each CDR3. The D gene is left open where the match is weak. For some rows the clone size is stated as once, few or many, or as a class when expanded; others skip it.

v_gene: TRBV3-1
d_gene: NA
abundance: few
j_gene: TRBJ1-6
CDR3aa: CASSQDTSSDINSPLHF
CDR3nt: TGTGCCAGCAGCCAAGATACGTCCTCGGACATTAATTCACCCCTCCACTTT

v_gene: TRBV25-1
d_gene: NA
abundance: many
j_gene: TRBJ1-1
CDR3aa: CASSDAGVNTEAFF
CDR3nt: TGTGCCAGCAGTGACGCAGGGGTGAACACTGAAGCTTTCTTT

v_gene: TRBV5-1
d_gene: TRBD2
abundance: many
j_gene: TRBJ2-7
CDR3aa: CASSLGLASHEQYF
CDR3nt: TGCGCCAGCAGCTTGGGACTAGCGTCGCACGAGCAGTACTTC

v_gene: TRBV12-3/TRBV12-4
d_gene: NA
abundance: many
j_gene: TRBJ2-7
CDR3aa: CASSSGLYEQYF
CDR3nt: TGTGCCAGCAGCTCCGGACTATACGAGCAGTACTTC

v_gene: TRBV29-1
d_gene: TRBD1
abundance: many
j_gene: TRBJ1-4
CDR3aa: CSVGQGGHEKLFF
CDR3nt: TGCAGCGTTGGACAGGGAGGACATGAAAAACTGTTTTTT

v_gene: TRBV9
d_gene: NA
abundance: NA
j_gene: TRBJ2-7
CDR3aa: CASSVIGADYEQYF
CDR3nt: TGTGCCAGCAGCGTAATAGGGGCAGACTACGAGCAGTACTTC

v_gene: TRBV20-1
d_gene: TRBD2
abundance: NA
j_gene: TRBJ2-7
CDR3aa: CSARDFFLAGEIHEQYF
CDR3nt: TGCAGTGCTAGAGATTTTTTCCTAGCGGGAGAAATCCACGAGCAGTACTTC

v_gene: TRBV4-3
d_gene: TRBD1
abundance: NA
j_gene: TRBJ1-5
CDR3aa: CASSQTGGSNQPQHF
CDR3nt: TGCGCCAGCAGCCAAACAGGGGGAAGCAATCAGCCCCAGCATTTT

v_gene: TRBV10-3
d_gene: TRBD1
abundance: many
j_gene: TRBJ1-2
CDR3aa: CAISTGQDWDGYTF
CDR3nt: TGTGCCATCAGTACGGGACAGGATTGGGATGGCTACACCTTC

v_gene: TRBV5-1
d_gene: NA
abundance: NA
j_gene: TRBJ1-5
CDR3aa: CASSSGLLQPQHF
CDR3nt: TGCGCCAGCAGCTCGGGCCTCCTTCAGCCCCAGCATTTT

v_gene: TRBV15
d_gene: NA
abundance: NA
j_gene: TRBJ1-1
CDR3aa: CATSGGGVTEAFF
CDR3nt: TGTGCCACCAGCGGGGGAGGGGTCACTGAAGCTTTCTTT

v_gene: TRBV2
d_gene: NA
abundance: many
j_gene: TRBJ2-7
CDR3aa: CASSVTGISYEQYF
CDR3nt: TGTGCCAGCAGTGTAACCGGGATCTCCTACGAGCAGTACTTC

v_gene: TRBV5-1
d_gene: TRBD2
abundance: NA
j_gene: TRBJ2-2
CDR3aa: CASSLTPGGITGELFF
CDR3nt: TGCGCCAGCAGCTTGACACCGGGAGGCATCACCGGGGAGCTGTTTTTT

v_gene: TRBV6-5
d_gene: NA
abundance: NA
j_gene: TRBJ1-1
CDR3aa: CASSYTGGPGYTEAFF
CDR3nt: TGTGCCAGCAGTTACACTGGGGGGCCGGGATATACTGAAGCTTTCTTT

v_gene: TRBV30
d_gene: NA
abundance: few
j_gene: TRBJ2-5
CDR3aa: CAWSVVGGQETQYF
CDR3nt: TGTGCCTGGAGTGTAGTAGGGGGCCAAGAGACCCAGTACTTC

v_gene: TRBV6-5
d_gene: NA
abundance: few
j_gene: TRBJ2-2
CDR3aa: CASSYGKGELFF
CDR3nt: TGTGCCAGCAGTTACGGGAAGGGGGAGCTGTTTTTT

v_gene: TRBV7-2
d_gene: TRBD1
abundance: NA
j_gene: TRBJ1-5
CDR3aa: CASSLPTGGRGQETQHF
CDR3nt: TGTGCCAGCAGCCTGCCAACAGGGGGACGGGGTCAAGAGACCCAGCATTTT

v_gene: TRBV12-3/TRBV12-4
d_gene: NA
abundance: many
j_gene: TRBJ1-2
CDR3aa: CASSLNPINYGYTF
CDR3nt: TGTGCCAGCAGTTTAAACCCGATTAACTATGGCTACACCTTC

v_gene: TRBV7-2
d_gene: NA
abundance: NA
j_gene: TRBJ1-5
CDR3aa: CASSLVEGRGQPQHF
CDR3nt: TGTGCCAGCAGCTTAGTGGAAGGGAGAGGTCAGCCCCAGCATTTT

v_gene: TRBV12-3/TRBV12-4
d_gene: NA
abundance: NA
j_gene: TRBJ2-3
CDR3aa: CASSLWGTSTDTQYF
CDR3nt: TGTGCCAGCAGTTTATGGGGAACGAGCACAGATACGCAGTATTTT

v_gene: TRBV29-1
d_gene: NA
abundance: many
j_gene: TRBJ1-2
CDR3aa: CSVEDLWSYGYTF
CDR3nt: TGCAGCGTTGAAGATCTTTGGAGTTATGGCTACACCTTC

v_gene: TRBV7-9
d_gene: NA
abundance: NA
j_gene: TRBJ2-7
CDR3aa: CASTNLGNYEQYF
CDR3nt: TGTGCCAGCACAAACTTGGGGAATTACGAGCAGTACTTC

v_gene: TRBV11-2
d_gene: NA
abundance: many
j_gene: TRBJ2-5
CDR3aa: CASSLDQEQVQETQYF
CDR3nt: TGTGCCAGCAGCTTAGATCAAGAACAAGTACAAGAGACCCAGTACTTC

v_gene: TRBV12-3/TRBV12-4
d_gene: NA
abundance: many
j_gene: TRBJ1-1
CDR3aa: CASSLPTVNTEAFF
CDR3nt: TGTGCCAGCAGTTTACCCACAGTGAACACTGAAGCTTTCTTT

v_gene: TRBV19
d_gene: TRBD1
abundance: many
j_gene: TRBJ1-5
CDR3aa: CASRLTGWSNQPQHF
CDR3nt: TGTGCCAGTAGACTGACAGGGTGGAGCAATCAGCCCCAGCATTTT

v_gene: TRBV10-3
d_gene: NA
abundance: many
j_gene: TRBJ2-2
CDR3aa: CAISQDSHTGELFF
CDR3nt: TGTGCCATCAGTCAGGACAGCCACACCGGGGAGCTGTTTTTT

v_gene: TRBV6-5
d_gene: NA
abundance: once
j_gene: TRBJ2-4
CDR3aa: CASDRQGGLDIQYF
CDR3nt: TGTGCCAGCGACCGACAGGGAGGACTGGACATTCAGTACTTC

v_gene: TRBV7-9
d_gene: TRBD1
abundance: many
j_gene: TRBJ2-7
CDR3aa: CASSGRQGIYEQYF
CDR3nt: TGTGCCAGCAGCGGACGACAGGGGATCTACGAGCAGTACTTC

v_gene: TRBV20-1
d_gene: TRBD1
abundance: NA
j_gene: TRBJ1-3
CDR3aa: CSARDGGGRTGNTIYF
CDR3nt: TGCAGTGCTAGAGATGGAGGGGGCAGGACTGGAAACACCATATATTTT

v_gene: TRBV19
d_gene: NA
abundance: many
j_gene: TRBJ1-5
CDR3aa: CASSPPAGEIGNQPQHF
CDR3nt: TGTGCCAGTAGTCCCCCAGCAGGGGAGATCGGCAATCAGCCCCAGCATTTT

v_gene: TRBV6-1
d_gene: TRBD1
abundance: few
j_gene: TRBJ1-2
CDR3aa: CASSDLRGQDGYTF
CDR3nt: TGTGCCAGCAGTGATCTGAGGGGGCAGGATGGCTACACCTTC

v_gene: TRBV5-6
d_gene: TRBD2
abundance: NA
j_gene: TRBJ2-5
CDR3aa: CASSPYSGRARETQYF
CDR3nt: TGTGCCAGCAGCCCCTATAGCGGGAGGGCCCGGGAGACCCAGTACTTC

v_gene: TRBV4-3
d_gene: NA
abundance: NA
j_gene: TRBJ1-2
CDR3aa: CASSQDLTEYGYTF
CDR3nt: TGCGCCAGCAGCCAAGATCTGACGGAATATGGCTACACCTTC

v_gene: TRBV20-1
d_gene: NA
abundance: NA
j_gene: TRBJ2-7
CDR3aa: CSASGTENRF
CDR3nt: TGCAGTGCTAGCGGGACCGAGAATCGGTTC

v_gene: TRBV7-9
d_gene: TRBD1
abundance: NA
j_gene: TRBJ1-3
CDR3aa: CASRAGDRGNYGYTIYF
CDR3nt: TGTGCCAGCAGGGCGGGGGACAGGGGTAACTATGGCTACACCATATATTTT

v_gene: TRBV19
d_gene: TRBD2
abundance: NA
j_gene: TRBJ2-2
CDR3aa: CASRDYTLKAGELFF
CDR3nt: TGTGCCAGCCGGGACTATACTCTGAAAGCCGGGGAGCTGTTTTTT

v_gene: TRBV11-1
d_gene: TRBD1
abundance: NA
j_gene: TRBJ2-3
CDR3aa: CASSSPTGGPGDTQYF
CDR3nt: TGTGCCAGCAGCTCCCCTACAGGGGGCCCCGGGGATACGCAGTATTTT

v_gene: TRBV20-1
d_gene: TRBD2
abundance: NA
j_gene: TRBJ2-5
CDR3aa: CSARSGTSGTRYF
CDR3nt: TGCAGTGCTAGATCCGGGACTAGCGGGACCCGCTACTTC

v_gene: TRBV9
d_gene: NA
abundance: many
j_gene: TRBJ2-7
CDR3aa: CASSQLGTRGEQYF
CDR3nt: TGTGCCAGCAGTCAACTCGGGACCCGCGGAGAGCAGTACTTC

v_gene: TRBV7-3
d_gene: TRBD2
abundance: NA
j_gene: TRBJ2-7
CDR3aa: CASSLGPPSGSYEQYF
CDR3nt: TGTGCCAGCAGCTTAGGCCCCCCTAGCGGGAGCTACGAGCAGTACTTC

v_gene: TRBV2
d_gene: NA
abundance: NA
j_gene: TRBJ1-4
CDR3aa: CASSYSEDEKLFF
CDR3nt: TGTGCCAGCAGTTATTCGGAAGATGAAAAACTGTTTTTT

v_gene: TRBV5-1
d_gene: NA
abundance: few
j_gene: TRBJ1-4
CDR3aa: CASSSDSSRSEKLFF
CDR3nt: TGCGCCAGCAGCTCCGACTCTTCTCGGTCCGAAAAACTGTTTTTT

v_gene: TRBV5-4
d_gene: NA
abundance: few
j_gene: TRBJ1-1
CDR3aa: CASSPRGTAMNTEAFF
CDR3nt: TGTGCCAGCAGCCCGAGGGGCACAGCCATGAACACTGAAGCTTTCTTT

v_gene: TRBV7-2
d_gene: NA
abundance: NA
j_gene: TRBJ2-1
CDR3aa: CASSPYGPLYNEQFF
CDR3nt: TGTGCCAGCAGCCCGTACGGGCCCCTCTACAATGAGCAGTTCTTC

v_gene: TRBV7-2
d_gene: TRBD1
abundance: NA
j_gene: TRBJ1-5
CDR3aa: CASSSPPGQGSNQPQHF
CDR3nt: TGTGCCAGCAGCTCACCACCGGGACAGGGAAGCAATCAGCCCCAGCATTTT

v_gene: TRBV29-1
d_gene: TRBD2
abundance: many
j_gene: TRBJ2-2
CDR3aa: CSVVAGARTGELFF
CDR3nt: TGCAGCGTTGTAGCGGGGGCCCGGACCGGGGAGCTGTTTTTT

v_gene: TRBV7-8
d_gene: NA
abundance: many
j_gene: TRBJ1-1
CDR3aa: CASSLRFFQANTEAFF
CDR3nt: TGTGCCAGCAGCTTAAGGTTTTTTCAGGCGAACACTGAAGCTTTCTTT

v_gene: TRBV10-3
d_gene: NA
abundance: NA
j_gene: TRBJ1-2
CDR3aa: CARDRSGQYGYTF
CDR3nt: TGTGCTAGAGATCGTAGCGGACAGTATGGCTACACCTTC

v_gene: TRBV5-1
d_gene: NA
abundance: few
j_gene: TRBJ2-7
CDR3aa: CASKAHTDSPEQYF
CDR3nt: TGCGCCAGCAAGGCCCACACTGACAGCCCCGAGCAGTACTTC

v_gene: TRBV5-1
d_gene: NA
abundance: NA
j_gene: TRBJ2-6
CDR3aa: CASSLEAGSSSGANVLTF
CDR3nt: TGCGCCAGCAGCTTGGAGGCAGGGTCTTCCTCTGGGGCCAACGTCCTGACTTTC

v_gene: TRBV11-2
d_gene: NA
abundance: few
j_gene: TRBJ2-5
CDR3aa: CASSLDWFQGYQETQYF
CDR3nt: TGTGCCAGCAGCTTGGATTGGTTTCAGGGGTACCAAGAGACCCAGTACTTC

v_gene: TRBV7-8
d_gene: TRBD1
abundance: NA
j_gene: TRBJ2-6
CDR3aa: CASSLDRGNPGANVLTF
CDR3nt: TGTGCCAGCAGCTTAGACAGGGGCAACCCTGGGGCCAACGTCCTGACTTTC

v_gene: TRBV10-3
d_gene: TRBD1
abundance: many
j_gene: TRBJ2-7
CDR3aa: CAIMGTAYEQYF
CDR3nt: TGTGCCATCATGGGGACAGCATACGAGCAGTACTTC

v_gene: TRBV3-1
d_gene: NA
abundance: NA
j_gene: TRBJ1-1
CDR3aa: CASSRGGGLLNTEAFF
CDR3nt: TGTGCCAGCAGCCGGGGGGGCGGATTACTGAACACTGAAGCTTTCTTT

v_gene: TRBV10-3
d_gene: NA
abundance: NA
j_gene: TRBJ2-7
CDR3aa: CAISTPGAAYEQYF
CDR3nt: TGTGCCATCAGTACTCCCGGGGCAGCCTACGAGCAGTACTTC

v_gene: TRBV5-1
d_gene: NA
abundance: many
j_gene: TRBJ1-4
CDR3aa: CASTLDGTTNEKLFF
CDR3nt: TGCGCCAGCACCCTGGACGGGACAACTAATGAAAAACTGTTTTTT

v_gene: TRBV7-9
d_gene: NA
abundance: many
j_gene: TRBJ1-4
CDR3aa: CASSPPGYEKLFF
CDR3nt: TGTGCCAGCAGCCCCCCGGGTTATGAAAAACTGTTTTTT

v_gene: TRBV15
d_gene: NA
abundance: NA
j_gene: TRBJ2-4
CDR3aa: CATSRVGVAGNIQYF
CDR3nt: TGTGCCACCAGCAGAGTTGGGGTGGCTGGAAACATTCAGTACTTC

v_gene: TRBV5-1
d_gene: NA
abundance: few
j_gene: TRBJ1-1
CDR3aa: CASSTGGSEAFF
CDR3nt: TGCGCCAGCAGTACCGGTGGTTCTGAAGCTTTCTTT